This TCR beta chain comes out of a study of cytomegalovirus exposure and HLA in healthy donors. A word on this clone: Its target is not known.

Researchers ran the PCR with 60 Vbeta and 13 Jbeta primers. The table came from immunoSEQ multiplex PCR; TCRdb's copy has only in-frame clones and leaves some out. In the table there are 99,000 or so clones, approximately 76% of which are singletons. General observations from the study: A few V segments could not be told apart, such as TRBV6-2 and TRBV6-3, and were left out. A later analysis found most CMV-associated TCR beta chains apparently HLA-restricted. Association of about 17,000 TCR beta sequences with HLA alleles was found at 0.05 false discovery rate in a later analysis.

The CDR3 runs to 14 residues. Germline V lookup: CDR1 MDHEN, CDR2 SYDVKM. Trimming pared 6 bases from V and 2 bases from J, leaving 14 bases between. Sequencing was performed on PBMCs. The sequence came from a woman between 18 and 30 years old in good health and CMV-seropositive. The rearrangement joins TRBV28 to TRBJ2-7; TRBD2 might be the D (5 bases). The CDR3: CASSTGLETYEQYF. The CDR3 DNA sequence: TGTGCCAGCAGCACTGGACTGGAAACCTACGAGCAGTACTTC.